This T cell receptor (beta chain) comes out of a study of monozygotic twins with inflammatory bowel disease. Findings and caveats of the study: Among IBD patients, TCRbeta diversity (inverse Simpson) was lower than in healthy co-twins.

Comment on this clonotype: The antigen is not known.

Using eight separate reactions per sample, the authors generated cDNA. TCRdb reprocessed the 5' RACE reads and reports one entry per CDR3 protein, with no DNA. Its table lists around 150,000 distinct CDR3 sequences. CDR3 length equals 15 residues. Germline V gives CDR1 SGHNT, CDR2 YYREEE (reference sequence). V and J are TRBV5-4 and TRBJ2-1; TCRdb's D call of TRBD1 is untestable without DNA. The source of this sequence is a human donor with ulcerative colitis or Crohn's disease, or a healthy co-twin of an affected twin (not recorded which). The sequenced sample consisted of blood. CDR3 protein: CASTPDRLSYNEQFF.